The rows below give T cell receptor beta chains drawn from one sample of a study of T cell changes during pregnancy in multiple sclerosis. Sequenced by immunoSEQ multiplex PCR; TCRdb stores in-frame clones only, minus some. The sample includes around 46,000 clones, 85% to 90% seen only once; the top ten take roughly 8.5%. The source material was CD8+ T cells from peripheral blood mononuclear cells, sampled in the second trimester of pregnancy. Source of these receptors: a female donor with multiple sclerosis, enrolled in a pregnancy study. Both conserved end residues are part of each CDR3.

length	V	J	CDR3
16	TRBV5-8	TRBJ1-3	CASSLEDSHSGNTIYF
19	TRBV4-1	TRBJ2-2	CASSQDPSTGHGVTGELFF
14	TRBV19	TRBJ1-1	CASRDRLNGAEAFF
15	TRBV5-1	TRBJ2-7	CASSLSTERAYEQYF
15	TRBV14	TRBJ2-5	CASSLGQGVGETQYF
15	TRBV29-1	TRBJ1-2	CSVEGVEIANYGYTF
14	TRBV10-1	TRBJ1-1	CASAYSRGQTEAFF
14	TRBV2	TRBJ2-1	CASSEGGGYNEQFF
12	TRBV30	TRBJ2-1	CAWSDGGNEQFF
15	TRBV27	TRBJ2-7	CASWKRQGIPYEQYF
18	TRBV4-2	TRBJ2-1	CANSQEGGMGNSYNEQFF
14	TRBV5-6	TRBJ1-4	CASSFGAGDEKLFF
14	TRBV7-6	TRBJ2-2	CASSSGTDLRELFF
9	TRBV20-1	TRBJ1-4	CSAGRPQFF
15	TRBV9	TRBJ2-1	CASSGRLAVHNEQFF
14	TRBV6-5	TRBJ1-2	CASSYTGGAFGYTF
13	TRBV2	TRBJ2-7	CASIPQGANEQYF
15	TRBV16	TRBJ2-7	CASSQSAADSYEQYF
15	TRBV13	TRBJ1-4	CASSIGQTTNEKLFF
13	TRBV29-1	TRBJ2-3	CSALTGSEDTQYF
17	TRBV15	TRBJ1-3	CATSSWWNRARGNTIYF
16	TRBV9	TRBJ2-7	CASSVGGGQGRYEQYF
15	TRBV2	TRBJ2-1	CASSEENSISDEQFF
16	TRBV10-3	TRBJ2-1	CAISEPSAGDYNEQFF
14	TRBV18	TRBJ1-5	CASSPHRGNQPQHF
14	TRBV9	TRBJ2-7	CASSVDGGGDEQYF
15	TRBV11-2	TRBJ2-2	CASSLEGDGTGELFF
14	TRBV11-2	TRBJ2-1	CASSHRGRNNEQFF
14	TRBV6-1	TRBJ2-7	CASSDGGSTYEQYF
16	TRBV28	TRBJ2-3	CASSFTPGQTIDTQYF
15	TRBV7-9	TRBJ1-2	CASSFSPTWSYGYTF
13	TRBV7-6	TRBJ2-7	CASSPEQGYEQYF